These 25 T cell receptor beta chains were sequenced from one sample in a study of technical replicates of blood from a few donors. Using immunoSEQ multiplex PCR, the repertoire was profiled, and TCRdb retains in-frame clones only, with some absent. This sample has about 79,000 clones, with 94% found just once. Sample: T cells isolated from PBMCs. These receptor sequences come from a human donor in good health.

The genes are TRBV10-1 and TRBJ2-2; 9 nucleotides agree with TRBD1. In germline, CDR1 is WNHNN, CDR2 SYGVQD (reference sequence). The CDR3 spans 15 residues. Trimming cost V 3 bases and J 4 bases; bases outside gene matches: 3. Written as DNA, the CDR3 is TGCGCCAGCAGTGAACTACAGGGGGCCACCGGGGAGCTGTTTTTT. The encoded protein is CASSELQGATGELFF.

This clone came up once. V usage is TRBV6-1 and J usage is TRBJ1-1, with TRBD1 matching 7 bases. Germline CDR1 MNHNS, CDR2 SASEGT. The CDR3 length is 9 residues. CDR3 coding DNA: TGTGTAGCGGGACAGACGGCTTTCTTT. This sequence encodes CVAGQTAFF.

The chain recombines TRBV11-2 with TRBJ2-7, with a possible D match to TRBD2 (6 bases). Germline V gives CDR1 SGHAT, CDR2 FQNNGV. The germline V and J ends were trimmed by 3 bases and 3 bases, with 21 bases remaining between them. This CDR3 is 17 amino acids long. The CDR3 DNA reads TGTGCCAGCAGCTTTTCTTGGTCGGGGGTAAGCTTCTACGAGCAGTACTTC. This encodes CASSFSWSGVSFYEQYF.

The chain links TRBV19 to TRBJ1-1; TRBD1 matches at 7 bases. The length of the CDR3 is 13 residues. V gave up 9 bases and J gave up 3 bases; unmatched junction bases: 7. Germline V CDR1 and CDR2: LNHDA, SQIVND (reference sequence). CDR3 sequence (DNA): TGTGCCAGCCGACAGGGACGGTACACTGAAGCTTTCTTT. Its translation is CASRQGRYTEAFF.

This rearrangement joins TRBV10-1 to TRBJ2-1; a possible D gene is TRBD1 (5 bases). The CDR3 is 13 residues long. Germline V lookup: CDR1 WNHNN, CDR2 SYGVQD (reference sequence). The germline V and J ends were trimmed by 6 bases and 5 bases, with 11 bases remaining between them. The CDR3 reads CASSRVANNEQFF. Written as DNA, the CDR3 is TGCGCCAGCAGCAGGGTAGCCAACAATGAGCAGTTCTTC.

CDR3 sequence (DNA): TGTGCCAGCAGCTTACGGGCGACAGGGCGCATGAACACTGAAGCTTTCTTT. It translates to CASSLRATGRMNTEAFF. The genes are TRBV7-3 and TRBJ1-1; 7 bases map to TRBD1. Germline CDR1 reads SGHTA; CDR2 reads FQGTGA. V shed 2 bases, J shed 0 bases, and the junction held 9 bases outside the gene matches. This CDR3 is built from 17 residues.

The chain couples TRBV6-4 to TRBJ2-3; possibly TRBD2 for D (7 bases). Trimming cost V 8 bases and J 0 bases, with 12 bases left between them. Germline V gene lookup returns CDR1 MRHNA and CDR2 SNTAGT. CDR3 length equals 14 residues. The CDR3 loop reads CASGGGASTDTQYF. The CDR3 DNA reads TGTGCCAGCGGGGGGGGCGCTAGCACAGATACGCAGTATTTT.

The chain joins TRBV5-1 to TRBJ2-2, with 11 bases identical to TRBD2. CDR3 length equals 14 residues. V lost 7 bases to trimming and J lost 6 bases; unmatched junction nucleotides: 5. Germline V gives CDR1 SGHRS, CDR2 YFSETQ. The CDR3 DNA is TGCGCCAGCGGGACTAGCGGACTGGCCGGGGAGCTGTTTTTT. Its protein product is CASGTSGLAGELFF.

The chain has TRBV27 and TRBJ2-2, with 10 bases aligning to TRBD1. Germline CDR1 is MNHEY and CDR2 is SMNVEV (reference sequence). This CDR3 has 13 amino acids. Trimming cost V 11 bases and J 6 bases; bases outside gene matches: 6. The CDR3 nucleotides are TGTGCCTGTCGACAGGGGGCAGCCGGGGAGCTGTTTTTT. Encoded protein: CACRQGAAGELFF.

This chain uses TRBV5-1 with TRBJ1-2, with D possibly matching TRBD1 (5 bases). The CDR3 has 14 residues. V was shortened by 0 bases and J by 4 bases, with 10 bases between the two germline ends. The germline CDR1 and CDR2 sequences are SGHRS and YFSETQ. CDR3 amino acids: CASSLEGDSYGYTF. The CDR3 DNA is TGCGCCAGCAGCTTGGAAGGGGATAGCTATGGCTACACCTTC.

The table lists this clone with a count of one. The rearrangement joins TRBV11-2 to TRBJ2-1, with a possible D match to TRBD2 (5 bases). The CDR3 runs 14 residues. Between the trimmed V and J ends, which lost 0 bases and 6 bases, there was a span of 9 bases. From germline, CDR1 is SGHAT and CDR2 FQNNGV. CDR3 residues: CASSLDGDINEQFF. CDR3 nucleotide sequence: TGTGCCAGCAGCTTAGACGGGGATATCAATGAGCAGTTCTTC.

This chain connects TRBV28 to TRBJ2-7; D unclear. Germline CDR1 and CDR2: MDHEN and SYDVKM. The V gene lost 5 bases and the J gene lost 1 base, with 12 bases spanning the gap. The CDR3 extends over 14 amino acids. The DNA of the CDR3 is TGTGCCAGCAGTCTGACAATTGGGTCCTACGAGCAGTACTTC. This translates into CASSLTIGSYEQYF. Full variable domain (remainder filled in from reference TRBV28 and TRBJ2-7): DVKVTQSSRYLVKRTGEKVFLECVQDMDHENMFWYRQDPGLGLRLIYFSYDVKMKEKGDIPEGYSVSREKKERFSLILESASTNQTSMYLCASSLTIGSYEQYFGPGTRLTVT.

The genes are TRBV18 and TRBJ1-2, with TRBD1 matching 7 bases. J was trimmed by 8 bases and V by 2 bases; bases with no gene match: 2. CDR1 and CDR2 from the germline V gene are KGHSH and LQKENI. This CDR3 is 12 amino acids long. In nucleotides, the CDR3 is TGTGCCAGCTCACCAGGGACAGAAGGCTACACCTTC. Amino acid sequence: CASSPGTEGYTF.

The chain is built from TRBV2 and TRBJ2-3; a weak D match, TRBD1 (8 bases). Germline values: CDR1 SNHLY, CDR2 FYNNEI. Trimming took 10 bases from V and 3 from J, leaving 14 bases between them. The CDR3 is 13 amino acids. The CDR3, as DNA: TGTGCCACAGGACAGGGAGGGACAGATACGCAGTATTTT. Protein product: CATGQGGTDTQYF.

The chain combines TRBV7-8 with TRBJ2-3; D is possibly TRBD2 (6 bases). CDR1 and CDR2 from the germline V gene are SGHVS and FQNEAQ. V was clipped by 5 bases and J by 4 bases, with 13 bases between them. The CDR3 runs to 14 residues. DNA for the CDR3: TGTGCCAGCAGCCCCAAGCGGGTACCAGATACGCAGTATTTT. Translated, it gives CASSPKRVPDTQYF. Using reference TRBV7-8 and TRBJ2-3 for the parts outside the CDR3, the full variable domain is GAGVSQSPRYKVAKRGQDVALRCDPISGHVSLFWYQQALGQGPEFLTYFQNEAQLDKSGLPSDRFFAERPEGSVSTLKIQRTQQEDSAVYLCASSPKRVPDTQYFGPGTRLTVL.

The CDR3 coding sequence is TGCGCCAGCGGGAAGACGGCGGGGGACACTGAAGCTTTCTTT. Its protein product is CASGKTAGDTEAFF. J is TRBJ1-1 and V is TRBV5-1; maybe TRBD1 (5 bases). The CDR3 covers 14 residues. V lost 7 bases and J 3 bases, leaving 16 bases between the germline ends. Germline V CDR1 and CDR2: SGHRS, YFSETQ.

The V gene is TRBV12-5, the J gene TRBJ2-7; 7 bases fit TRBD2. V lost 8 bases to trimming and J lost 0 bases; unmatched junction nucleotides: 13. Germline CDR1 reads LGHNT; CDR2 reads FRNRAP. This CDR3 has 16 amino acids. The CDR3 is CASFLGVAGPSYEQYF. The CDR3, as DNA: TGTGCTAGTTTTCTCGGGGTAGCGGGCCCCTCCTACGAGCAGTACTTC.

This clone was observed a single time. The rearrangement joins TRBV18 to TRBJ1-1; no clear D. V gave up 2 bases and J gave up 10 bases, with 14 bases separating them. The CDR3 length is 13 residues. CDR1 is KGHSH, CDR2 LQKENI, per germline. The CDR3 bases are TGTGCCAGCTCACCAGGCTCCATCCGGGGAGCTTTCTTT. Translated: CASSPGSIRGAFF.

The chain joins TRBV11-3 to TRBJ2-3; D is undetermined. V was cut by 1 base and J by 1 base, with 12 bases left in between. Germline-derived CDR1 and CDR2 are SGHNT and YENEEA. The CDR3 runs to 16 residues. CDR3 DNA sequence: TGTGCCAGCAGCTTAGTTGACTGGCCGGGCACAGATACGCAGTATTTT. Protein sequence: CASSLVDWPGTDTQYF. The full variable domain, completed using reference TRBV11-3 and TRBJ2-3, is EAGVVQSPRYKIIEKKQPVAFWCNPISGHNTLYWYLQNLGQGPELLIRYENEEAVDDSQLPKDRFSAERLKGVDSTLKIQPAELGDSAVYLCASSLVDWPGTDTQYFGPGTRLTVL.

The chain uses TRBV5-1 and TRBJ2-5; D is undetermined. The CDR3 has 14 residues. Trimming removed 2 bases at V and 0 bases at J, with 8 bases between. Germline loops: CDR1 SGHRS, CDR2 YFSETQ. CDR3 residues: CASSFLVNQETQYF. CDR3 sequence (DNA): TGCGCCAGCAGCTTCTTAGTGAACCAAGAGACCCAGTACTTC.

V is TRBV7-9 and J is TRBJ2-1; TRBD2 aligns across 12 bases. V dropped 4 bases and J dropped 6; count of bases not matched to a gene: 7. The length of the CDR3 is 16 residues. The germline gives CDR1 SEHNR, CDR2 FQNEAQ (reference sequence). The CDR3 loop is CASSSSTSGSLNEQFF. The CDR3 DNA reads TGTGCCAGCAGCTCATCGACTAGCGGGAGTCTCAATGAGCAGTTCTTC.

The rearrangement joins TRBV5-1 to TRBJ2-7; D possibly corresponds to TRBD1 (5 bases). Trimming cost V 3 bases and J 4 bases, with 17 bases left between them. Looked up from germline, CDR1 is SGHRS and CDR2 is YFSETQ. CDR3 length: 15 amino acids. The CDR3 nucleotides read TGCGCCAGCAGCTCCAGAGCAGGGAACGTATACGAGCAGTACTTC. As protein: CASSSRAGNVYEQYF.

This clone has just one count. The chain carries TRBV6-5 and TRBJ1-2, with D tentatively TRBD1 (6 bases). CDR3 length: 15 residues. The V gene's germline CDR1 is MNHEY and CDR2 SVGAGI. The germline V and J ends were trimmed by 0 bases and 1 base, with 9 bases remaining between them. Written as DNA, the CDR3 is TGTGCCAGCAGTTACTCTGGACAGATTAACTATGGCTACACCTTC. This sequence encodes CASSYSGQINYGYTF.

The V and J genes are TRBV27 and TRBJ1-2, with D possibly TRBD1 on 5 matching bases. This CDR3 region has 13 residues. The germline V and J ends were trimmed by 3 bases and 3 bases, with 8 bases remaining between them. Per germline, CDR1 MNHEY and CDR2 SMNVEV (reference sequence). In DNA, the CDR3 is TGTGCCAGCAGTTTCTTCAGGGACTATGGCTACACCTTC. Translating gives CASSFFRDYGYTF.

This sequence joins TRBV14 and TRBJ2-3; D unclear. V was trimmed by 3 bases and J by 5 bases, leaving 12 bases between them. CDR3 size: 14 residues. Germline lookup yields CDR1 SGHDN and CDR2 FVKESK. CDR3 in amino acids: CASSHHNRRDTQYF. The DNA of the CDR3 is TGTGCCAGCAGCCACCACAACCGAAGAGATACGCAGTATTTT.